This entry lists 10 T cell receptor beta chains sequenced from one sample in a study of cytomegalovirus exposure and HLA in healthy donors. The primer mix had 60 Vbeta and 13 Jbeta primers. Here immunoSEQ multiplex PCR was the method, and the copy in TCRdb shows in-frame clones only, minus some. This table has over 100,000 clones, less than 75% appearing once. The sample was PBMCs. The receptor set was obtained from a woman in her forties in good health and CMV-seropositive.

This clone was seen a few times. V gene TRBV18 combines with J gene TRBJ1-2; TRBD1 agrees at 7 bases. Looked up from germline, CDR1 is KGHSH and CDR2 is LQKENI. The J segment lost 4 bases and the V segment lost 0 bases, leaving 5 bases of the junction unmatched. The CDR3 is 15 amino acids. The CDR3 loop is CASSPPGTAVYGYTF. The CDR3 DNA reads as TGTGCCAGCTCACCACCGGGGACAGCGGTCTATGGCTACACCTTC.

J is TRBJ1-1 and V is TRBV18; D gene unclear. V lost 2 bases, J lost 3 bases, and 7 bases lay in between. This CDR3 is 13 amino acids long. Germline values: CDR1 KGHSH, CDR2 LQKENI. The DNA for the CDR3 is TGTGCCAGCTCACCATCCCGGGACACTGAAGCTTTCTTT. Its protein is CASSPSRDTEAFF. Full variable domain (remainder filled in from reference TRBV18 and TRBJ1-1): NAGVMQNPRHLVRRRGQEARLRCSPMKGHSHVYWYRQLPEEGLKFMVYLQKENIIDESGMPKERFSAEFPKEGPSILRIQQVVRGDSAAYFCASSPSRDTEAFFGQGTRLTVV.

In this sample, this clone turned up once. The junction departs from the called germline gene at one end, perhaps through a read error. This chain links TRBV4-3 with TRBJ2-2, with 9 bases matching TRBD2. CDR1 is LGHNA and CDR2 is YSLEER in the germline V gene. This CDR3 region has 18 residues. DNA for the CDR3: TGCGCCGGCAGCCAAGATCCCAGCGGGGGGCCGAACACCGGGGAGCTGTTTTTT. This encodes CAGSQDPSGGPNTGELFF.

This clone was seen a handful of times. The genes are TRBV2 and TRBJ2-5; the match to TRBD2 covers 15 bases. Germline V lookup: CDR1 SNHLY, CDR2 FYNNEI. The CDR3 extends over 18 amino acids. Trimming cost V 7 bases and J 1 base; bases outside gene matches: 10. This CDR3 is CASIKGTSGGPLQETQYF. CDR3 in DNA: TGTGCCAGCATCAAGGGGACTAGCGGGGGGCCTCTCCAAGAGACCCAGTACTTC.

The chain couples TRBV7-2 to TRBJ2-7, with D possibly TRBD1 on 5 matching bases. Trimming removed 3 bases at V and 6 bases at J, with 12 bases between. CDR1 and CDR2 (germline): SGHTA, FQGNSA. This CDR3 is built from 13 residues. Here the CDR3 DNA reads TGTGCCAGCAGCTTCACCAGGGCGGCCGAGCAGTACTTC. Protein product: CASSFTRAAEQYF.

V usage is TRBV2 and J usage is TRBJ1-5, with D possibly being TRBD1 (6 bases). Trimming removed 4 bases from V and 7 bases from J, with 11 bases in between. CDR3 length equals 13 residues. The germline gives CDR1 SNHLY, CDR2 FYNNEI. The CDR3 spells CASSARGGQPQHF. CDR3 nucleotide sequence: TGTGCCAGCAGTGCCAGGGGTGGACAGCCCCAGCATTTT.

The gene calls are TRBV28 and TRBJ1-5, with D perhaps matching TRBD1 (5 bases). The CDR3 length is 14 residues. Germline V lookup: CDR1 MDHEN, CDR2 SYDVKM. The V and J ends lost 2 bases and 6 bases respectively, with 11 bases between them. The CDR3 spells CASSLGGRIQPQHF. The DNA of the CDR3 is TGTGCCAGCAGTTTAGGGGGGAGGATTCAGCCCCAGCATTTT.

The rearrangement links TRBV30 to TRBJ2-5, with TRBD1 matching over 10 bases. Germline CDR1 reads GTSNPN; CDR2 reads SVGIG (reference sequence). The J segment lost 5 bases and the V segment lost 3 bases, leaving 6 bases of the junction unmatched. This CDR3 has 14 amino acids. The CDR3 region has the DNA TGTGCCTGGAGGGGGGACAGGGGCTTGGAGACCCAGTACTTC. It translates to CAWRGDRGLETQYF.

The chain has TRBV29-1 and TRBJ1-1, with D perhaps TRBD1 (5 bases). This CDR3 contains 13 residues. Germline V CDR1 and CDR2: SQVTM, ANQGSEA. V was shortened by 6 bases and J by 4 bases, with 15 bases between the two germline ends. CDR3 loop: CSVKRAGGTEAFF. In nucleotides, the CDR3 is TGCAGCGTCAAAAGGGCGGGGGGCACTGAAGCTTTCTTT.

V gene TRBV19 combines with J gene TRBJ2-7, with D possibly matching TRBD1 (6 bases). Germline V CDR1 and CDR2: LNHDA, SQIVND (reference sequence). The CDR3 covers 14 residues. V was pared by 5 bases and J by 2 bases, with 13 bases between. The CDR3 DNA follows: TGTGCCAGTAGTCCTACAGGGTCCCCCTACGAGCAGTACTTC. It encodes CASSPTGSPYEQYF. Full variable domain (missing parts from reference TRBV19 and TRBJ2-7): DGGITQSPKYLFRKEGQNVTLSCEQNLNHDAMYWYRQDPGQGLRLIYYSQIVNDFQKGDIAEGYSVSREKKESFPLTVTSAQKNPTAFYLCASSPTGSPYEQYFGPGTRLTVT.